Listed below are T cell receptor beta chains from one sample, sequenced in a study of CD8 T cells in Susac syndrome. One entry per CDR3 protein results from TCRdb running MiXCR on the immunoSEQ multiplex PCR reads. The sample consists of 250,000 or so distinct CDR3 sequences, around 95% of them appearing once. The sample comprised CD4+ T cells from PBMCs. These receptors were obtained from a human donor with multiple sclerosis. The CDR3 runs from the conserved cysteine through the conserved F or W. The D gene is left open where the match is weak. Not every row has a clone size; where given, it reads once, few, many or a size class.

CDR3nt: TGTGCCAGTAGTATCGTGCGGCAGATGGGCAATCAGCCCCAGCATTTT; CDR3aa: CASSIVRQMGNQPQHF; j_gene: TRBJ1-5; v_gene: TRBV19; d_gene: -; abundance: -
CDR3nt: TGCAGTGCTAGAGGGGGGGCGGAAGAGACCCAGTACTTC; CDR3aa: CSARGGAEETQYF; j_gene: TRBJ2-5; v_gene: TRBV20-1; d_gene: -; abundance: -
CDR3nt: TGTGCCAGCAGCCTCCGGACAGCCGCTAGCACAGATACGCAGTATTTT; CDR3aa: CASSLRTAASTDTQYF; j_gene: TRBJ2-3; v_gene: TRBV11-2; d_gene: -; abundance: -
CDR3nt: TGTGCCAGCAGTCTAGGACAGGGCTTGGGCACAGATACGCAGTATTTT; CDR3aa: CASSLGQGLGTDTQYF; j_gene: TRBJ2-3; v_gene: TRBV12-3/TRBV12-4; d_gene: TRBD1; abundance: -
CDR3nt: TGCGCCAGCAGCCAAGACGCAGGGTTGGGGGAGACCCAGTACTTC; CDR3aa: CASSQDAGLGETQYF; j_gene: TRBJ2-5; v_gene: TRBV4-1; d_gene: -; abundance: -
CDR3nt: TGTGCCAGCAAGTACCATCCACAGGGGGATTCCTACGAGCAGTACTTC; CDR3aa: CASKYHPQGDSYEQYF; j_gene: TRBJ2-7; v_gene: TRBV6-9; d_gene: TRBD1; abundance: -
CDR3nt: TGTGCCAGCAGCCCCGGGACAGGGGGCATGACAGATACGCAGTATTTT; CDR3aa: CASSPGTGGMTDTQYF; j_gene: TRBJ2-3; v_gene: TRBV5-6; d_gene: TRBD1; abundance: few
CDR3nt: TGTGCCAGCAGCACGGGGACAGTACTTGGCTACACCTTC; CDR3aa: CASSTGTVLGYTF; j_gene: TRBJ1-2; v_gene: TRBV5-5; d_gene: TRBD1; abundance: -
CDR3nt: TGCAGTGCTTCAATAGGGGGGGCGCTGGGGTGGAACACTGAAGCTTTCTTT; CDR3aa: CSASIGGALGWNTEAFF; j_gene: TRBJ1-1; v_gene: TRBV20-1; d_gene: -; abundance: -
CDR3nt: TGCAGCGTGGGCGTGGGGGCGAACACTGAAGCTTTCTTT; CDR3aa: CSVGVGANTEAFF; j_gene: TRBJ1-1; v_gene: TRBV29-1; d_gene: -; abundance: -
CDR3nt: TGTGCCAGCCGTCTAGAAGGGCGCCTGGAAGAGACCCAGTACTTC; CDR3aa: CASRLEGRLEETQYF; j_gene: TRBJ2-5; v_gene: TRBV2; d_gene: -; abundance: -
CDR3nt: TGCAGTGCTAAGAACAGGGGTTCTGGAAACACCATATATTTT; CDR3aa: CSAKNRGSGNTIYF; j_gene: TRBJ1-3; v_gene: TRBV20-1; d_gene: TRBD1; abundance: -
CDR3nt: TGTGCCAGCAGCGGGGTAAGGGATACGCAGTATTTT; CDR3aa: CASSGVRDTQYF; j_gene: TRBJ2-3; v_gene: TRBV25-1; d_gene: -; abundance: -
CDR3nt: TGTGCCAGCAGAAAAGGGAGAGCAACTAATGAAAAACTGTTTTTT; CDR3aa: CASRKGRATNEKLFF; j_gene: TRBJ1-4; v_gene: TRBV12-3/TRBV12-4; d_gene: -; abundance: -